This T cell receptor beta chain was captured by sequencing in a study of cytomegalovirus exposure and HLA in healthy donors. Overall study results and limits: Most TCR sequences proved rare, with some public TCRs found in many donors. In vitro data verified a few CMV-associated chains as specific for CMV antigens. A later examination showed that TCR association rates differed by HLA locus, with DRB1 most and HLA-C fewest.

The CDR3 length is 15 residues. V lost 7 bases and J lost 5, with 23 bases in between. Per germline, CDR1 SQVTM and CDR2 ANQGSEA. Turning to this clone: Its antigen remains unidentified.

PCR primers comprised 60 Vbeta and 13 Jbeta primers. The protocol was immunoSEQ multiplex PCR, while the TCRdb copy is restricted to in-frame clones and leaves out a portion. The sample shows around 190,000 clones, approximately 86% of them seen only once. Sequencing was done on a sample of PBMCs. The gene calls are TRBV29-1 and TRBJ2-5; D is possibly TRBD2 (6 bases). The TCR originated in a woman in her twenties or thirties in good health and CMV-seronegative. CDR3 nucleotide sequence: TGCAGCGCCTCCCGGGGGAACAACGGAGCGGAGACCCAGTACTTC. Amino acids: CSASRGNNGAETQYF.